The 8 T cell receptor beta chains below come from one sample, sequenced in a study of blood T cell repertoires in COVID-19. Some clones are missing from TCRdb's copy, which holds only in-frame ones; the method was immunoSEQ multiplex PCR. The sample lists approximately 320,000 clones; roughly 85% were seen once. Sequenced sample: peripheral blood. These receptors all come from a human donor in a cohort sampled during active COVID-19.

The J gene is TRBJ2-1, the V gene TRBV7-3; TRBD1 agrees at 9 bases. J lost 6 bases, V lost 5 bases, and 8 bases had no gene match. Looked up from germline, CDR1 is SGHTA and CDR2 is FQGTGA. There are 15 residues in the CDR3. DNA of the CDR3: TGTGCCAGCAGCCTCACAGGGGGCGCGGGCAATGAGCAGTTCTTC. Translating gives CASSLTGGAGNEQFF.

This clone appeared a few times. The chain recombines TRBV6-1 with TRBJ1-4; D is unclear. This CDR3 region has 15 residues. Trimming shortened V by 2 bases and J by 4 bases, and 11 bases separated the two germline ends. CDR1 MNHNS and CDR2 SASEGT come from the germline V gene. The CDR3 spells CASSESPGFNEKLFF. CDR3 sequence (DNA): TGTGCCAGCAGTGAATCACCCGGGTTTAATGAAAAACTGTTTTTT.

This rearrangement joins TRBV6-2 or TRBV6-3 to TRBJ2-1; 11 bases match TRBD2. V dropped 6 bases and J dropped 4; count of bases not matched to a gene: 5. Germline CDR1 MNHEY, CDR2 SVGEGT. The CDR3 has 15 amino acids. The chain's CDR3 is CASSLLAGDYNEQFF. The CDR3 nucleotides are TGTGCCAGCAGCTTACTAGCGGGGGATTACAATGAGCAGTTCTTC.

The V and J genes are TRBV30 and TRBJ1-2; 7 bases map to TRBD1. CDR1 and CDR2 (germline): GTSNPN, SVGIG (reference sequence). The CDR3 loop spans 12 amino acids. After removal of 7 bases from V and 8 bases from J, the junction contained 10 bases not matched to a gene. The CDR3, as DNA: TGTGCCTCCGTTACAGGGGCTAGAGGCTACACCTTC. Its translation: CASVTGARGYTF.

The J gene is TRBJ2-3, the V gene TRBV9; 9 bases are a match to TRBD1. The junction had 9 bases not matched to a gene; V was cut back by 4 bases and J by 3 bases. The germline V gene has CDR1 SGDLS and CDR2 YYNGEE. This CDR3 region has 16 residues. CDR3 nucleotides: TGTGCCAGCAGCACTGACGGGACAGGGATAACAGATACGCAGTATTTT. Translated: CASSTDGTGITDTQYF.

The chain combines TRBV7-8 with TRBJ2-1; possibly TRBD2 for D (5 bases). Per germline, CDR1 SGHVS and CDR2 FQNEAQ. Trimming removed 5 bases from V and 6 bases from J, with 17 bases in between. The CDR3 loop spans 15 amino acids. The CDR3 DNA sequence: TGTGCCAGCAGCCACACTGCTAGCTGGGTCAATGAGCAGTTCTTC. Protein sequence: CASSHTASWVNEQFF.

The sample holds one count of this clone. This chain links TRBV6-5 with TRBJ2-7; possible D gene TRBD2, 5 bases. Trimming removed 8 bases from V and 3 bases from J, with 8 bases in between. Germline V lookup: CDR1 MNHEY, CDR2 SVGAGI. The CDR3 sequence is 11 residues long. The CDR3 reads CASDGDYEQYF. Here the CDR3 DNA reads TGTGCCAGCGACGGGGACTACGAGCAGTACTTC.

The chain carries TRBV6-1 and TRBJ1-2, with a possible D match to TRBD1 (5 bases). In germline, CDR1 is MNHNS, CDR2 SASEGT. The CDR3 consists of 14 residues. The V and J ends lost 2 bases and 4 bases respectively, with 11 bases between them. Here the CDR3 DNA reads TGTGCCAGCAGTGAACGGACGGACACCTATGGCTACACCTTC. This sequence encodes CASSERTDTYGYTF.